This T cell receptor beta chain appears in the sequencing data of a study of T-cell reconstitution after alpha-beta-depleted transplantation in children. Study conclusions and caveats: One year after transplant, T-cell counts and diversity came mostly from newly produced T cells.

A TCRbeta library incorporating unique molecular identifiers was prepared. TCRdb called the PCR reads again in MiXCR, with one record for every CDR3 protein. The repertoire includes about 640,000 distinct CDR3 sequences, over 10% of them detected once, and about 2.2% sits in the top ten. CDR3 length: 11 amino acids. Looked up from germline, CDR1 is SEHNR and CDR2 is FQNEAQ (reference sequence). With regard to this clonotype: Its antigen remains unknown.

The chain uses TRBV7-9 and TRBJ2-5; D unresolved. The source of this sequence is a male patient younger than 18 who had a stem cell transplant for acute myeloid leukemia, so the T cells may come from the graft donor. The sample was PBMCs, mostly from graft donor cells, taken 360 days after TCRalphabeta/CD19-depleted stem cell transplant. CDR3 coding DNA: TGTGTTTCGAGCCTTCAAGAGACCCAGTACTTC. Amino acids: CVSSLQETQYF. Full variable domain (remainder filled in from reference TRBV7-9 and TRBJ2-5): DTGVSQNPRHKITKRGQNVTFRCDPISEHNRLYWYRQTLGQGPEFLTYFQNEAQLEKSRLLSDRFSAERPKGSFSTLEIQRTEQGDSAMYLCVSSLQETQYFGPGTRLLVL.